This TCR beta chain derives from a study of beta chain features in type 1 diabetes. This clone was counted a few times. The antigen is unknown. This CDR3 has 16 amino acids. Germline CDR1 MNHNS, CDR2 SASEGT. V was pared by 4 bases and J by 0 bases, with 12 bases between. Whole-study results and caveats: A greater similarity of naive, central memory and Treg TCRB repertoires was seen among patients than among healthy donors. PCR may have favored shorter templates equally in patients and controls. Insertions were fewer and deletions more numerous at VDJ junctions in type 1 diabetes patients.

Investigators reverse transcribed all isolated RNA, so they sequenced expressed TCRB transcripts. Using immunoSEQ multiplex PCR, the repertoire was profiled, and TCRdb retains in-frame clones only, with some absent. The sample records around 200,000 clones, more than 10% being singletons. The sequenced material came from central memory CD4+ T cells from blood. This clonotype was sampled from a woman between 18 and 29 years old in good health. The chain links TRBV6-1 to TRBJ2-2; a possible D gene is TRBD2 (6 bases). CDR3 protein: CASSGDSGTNTGELFF. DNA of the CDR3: TGTGCCAGCAGTGGGGATAGCGGTACGAACACCGGGGAGCTGTTTTTT.